This entry features one T cell receptor (beta chain) sequence. Its antigen is not identified. A junction end diverges from the germline sequence, so it may reflect a read error. TCR alpha and beta CDR3 regions were amplified from RNA using iRepertoire nested multiplex PCR. For one-step reverse transcription and amplification, about 85-400 ng of tissue mRNA or PBMC total RNA was used. TCRdb recomputed calls from the multiplex PCR reads with MiXCR, one row per CDR3 protein. The table includes some 160,000 distinct CDR3 sequences, over 40% detected once. This specimen comes from a study of glioma-infiltrating T cells. Overall study results and limits: CDR3 overlap between tissue and blood was very small. Above-expected tissue-blood divergence occurred in all gliomas, most in low-grade ones.

Sequencing input: glioma tissue, nonneoplastic brain tissue, or PBMCs (not recorded which). The sequence was obtained from a human donor with low-grade glioma or glioblastoma, undergoing nonglioma brain surgery, or in good health (not recorded which).

Written as DNA, the CDR3 is TGCGCCAACAGCTTGGGATCGCGAGCGAATGAGCAGTTCTTC. Protein product: CANSLGSRANEQFF. V gene TRBV5-1 combines with J gene TRBJ2-1; D not certain. The CDR3 spans 14 residues. Germline values: CDR1 SGHRS, CDR2 YFSETQ.